These T cell receptor beta chains were read from a single sample in a study of CXCR3-negative and CXCR3-positive naive CD8 T cells. TCRdb reprocessed the 5' RACE reads and keeps a single row for each CDR3 protein, giving no DNA. The sample data list tens of thousands of distinct CDR3 sequences. The specimen was naive CXCR3+ CD8+ T cells from blood. The receptors were gathered from a human donor in good health. Some clones in this sample may be carry-over from other donors' samples. CDR3s include the opening cysteine and the closing phenylalanine or tryptophan. Fields, in order: J gene, clone size, V gene, CDR3 protein. Clone size, where shown, is once, few, many, or a class for clones that have expanded.

J: TRBJ1-1
size: NA
V: TRBV28
CDR3: CASSPTGTEAFF

J: TRBJ2-7
size: NA
V: TRBV6-5
CDR3: CTSRLQGTYEQYF

J: TRBJ2-7
size: NA
V: TRBV5-1
CDR3: CASSLEAGEQYF

J: TRBJ2-7
size: NA
V: TRBV4-1
CDR3: CASGYRVSYEQYF

J: TRBJ2-7
size: NA
V: TRBV7-9
CDR3: CASSSRDGLTYEQYF

J: TRBJ2-7
size: NA
V: TRBV4-2
CDR3: CASSQSLPDRGSYEQYF

J: TRBJ2-1
size: NA
V: TRBV21-1
CDR3: CASRESGQGLPYNEQFF

J: TRBJ1-6
size: NA
V: TRBV5-1
CDR3: CASSLDEQGRISPLHF

J: TRBJ1-1
size: NA
V: TRBV28
CDR3: CASSWGQNTEAFF

J: TRBJ1-1
size: NA
V: TRBV7-2
CDR3: CASSPSSYTEAFF

J: TRBJ2-7
size: NA
V: TRBV15
CDR3: CATSSLTGPYEQYF

J: TRBJ2-1
size: NA
V: TRBV2
CDR3: CASSGRLYEQYF

J: TRBJ2-1
size: NA
V: TRBV4-1
CDR3: CASSYGPPADEQFF

J: TRBJ2-7
size: NA
V: TRBV15
CDR3: CATSRVQSGGSISYEQYF

J: TRBJ2-1
size: NA
V: TRBV30
CDR3: CAWNRASYNEQFF

J: TRBJ1-6
size: NA
V: TRBV10-3
CDR3: CAISEEGQGRSPLHF

J: TRBJ2-7
size: NA
V: TRBV18
CDR3: CASSPPDRSSYEQYF

J: TRBJ2-5
size: NA
V: TRBV15
CDR3: CATSRAGANHQETQYF

J: TRBJ1-2
size: NA
V: TRBV29-1
CDR3: CSVEDGQGRGGYTF

J: TRBJ2-2
size: NA
V: TRBV29-1
CDR3: CSVPGTENTGELFF

J: TRBJ2-3
size: NA
V: TRBV6-2/TRBV6-3
CDR3: CASRTVSTDTQYF

J: TRBJ2-7
size: NA
V: TRBV18
CDR3: CATAGELTYEQYF

J: TRBJ2-7
size: medium-sized
V: TRBV28
CDR3: CASSLGGSYEQYF

J: TRBJ2-1
size: NA
V: TRBV27
CDR3: CASSLIGSGQGGPGEQFF

J: TRBJ2-7
size: NA
V: TRBV9
CDR3: CASSGQPTYEQYF

J: TRBJ2-1
size: NA
V: TRBV19
CDR3: CASRLGVEQFF

J: TRBJ1-4
size: NA
V: TRBV28
CDR3: CASSLTGAGEKLFF

J: TRBJ2-3
size: NA
V: TRBV7-9
CDR3: CASSLARADTQYF

J: TRBJ2-2
size: NA
V: TRBV27
CDR3: CASSSAAPGELFF

J: TRBJ2-1
size: NA
V: TRBV9
CDR3: CASRESEASGRVEQFF

J: TRBJ2-1
size: NA
V: TRBV20-1
CDR3: CSARTSGGSYNEQFF

J: TRBJ2-3
size: NA
V: TRBV6-2/TRBV6-3
CDR3: CASSYQNLYTDTQYF

J: TRBJ1-1
size: NA
V: TRBV21-1
CDR3: CASSRSTSGTVNTEAFF

J: TRBJ1-1
size: NA
V: TRBV7-3
CDR3: CASSGGRGQDEAFF

J: TRBJ2-7
size: NA
V: TRBV13
CDR3: CASRPVGGGTYEQYF

J: TRBJ2-3
size: NA
V: TRBV29-1
CDR3: CSVEPGQGYTDTQYF

J: TRBJ2-1
size: NA
V: TRBV13
CDR3: CASSRRGGTYNEQFF

J: TRBJ2-1
size: NA
V: TRBV5-1
CDR3: CASSLAGPSYNEQFF

J: TRBJ2-1
size: NA
V: TRBV27
CDR3: CASGWAHNEQFF

J: TRBJ2-2
size: NA
V: TRBV29-1
CDR3: CSVETGSGELFF

J: TRBJ2-7
size: NA
V: TRBV5-1
CDR3: CASSLWGTAQYEQYF

J: TRBJ2-1
size: NA
V: TRBV28
CDR3: CASSWEQGWKDEQFF

J: TRBJ2-7
size: NA
V: TRBV6-4
CDR3: CASNESPAGRKYEQYF

J: TRBJ2-7
size: NA
V: TRBV28
CDR3: CASGRDGTTYEQYF

J: TRBJ2-1
size: NA
V: TRBV6-2/TRBV6-3
CDR3: CASTLGNEQFF

J: TRBJ1-1
size: NA
V: TRBV7-2
CDR3: CASSLAGVNTEAFF

J: TRBJ2-3
size: NA
V: TRBV28
CDR3: CASLRTSGATDTQYF